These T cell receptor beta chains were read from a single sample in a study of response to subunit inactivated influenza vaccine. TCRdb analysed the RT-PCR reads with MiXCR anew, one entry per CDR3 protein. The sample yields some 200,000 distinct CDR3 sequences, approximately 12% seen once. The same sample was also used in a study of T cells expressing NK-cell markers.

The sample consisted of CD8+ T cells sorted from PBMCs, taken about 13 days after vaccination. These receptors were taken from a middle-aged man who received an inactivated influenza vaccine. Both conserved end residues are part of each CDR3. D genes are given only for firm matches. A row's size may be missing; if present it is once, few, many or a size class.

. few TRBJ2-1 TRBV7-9 CASSLRDVGQFF TGTGCCAGCAGCCTCCGGGACGTGGGGCAGTTCTTC
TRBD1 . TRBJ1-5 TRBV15 CATSRGDRSNQPQHF TGTGCCACCAGCAGAGGGGACAGAAGCAATCAGCCCCAGCATTTT
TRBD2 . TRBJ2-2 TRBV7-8 CASSSGGLASGELFF TGTGCCAGCAGCTCAGGGGGACTAGCGTCCGGGGAGCTGTTTTTT
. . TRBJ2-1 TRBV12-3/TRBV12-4 CASITGSEQFF TGTGCCAGCATTACAGGGTCTGAGCAGTTCTTC
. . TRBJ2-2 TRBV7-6 CASSLPPDSTGELFF TGTGCCAGCAGCTTACCTCCCGATAGCACCGGGGAGCTGTTTTTT
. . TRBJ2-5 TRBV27 CASSLFARGETQYF TGTGCCAGCAGTTTATTTGCCAGGGGAGAGACCCAGTACTTC
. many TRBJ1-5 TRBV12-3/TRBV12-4 CASSPHDNQPQHF TGTGCCAGCAGCCCCCACGACAATCAGCCCCAGCATTTT
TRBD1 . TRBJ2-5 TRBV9 CASSPGQGRQETQYF TGTGCCAGCAGCCCTGGACAGGGACGCCAAGAGACCCAGTACTTC
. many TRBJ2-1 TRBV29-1 CSVEPWEYNEQFF TGCAGCGTTGAACCCTGGGAGTACAATGAGCAGTTCTTC
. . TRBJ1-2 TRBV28 CASSSYSGYTF TGTGCCAGCAGTTCCTATTCCGGCTACACCTTC
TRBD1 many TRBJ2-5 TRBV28 CASTEDRGIFETQYF TGTGCCAGCACCGAGGACAGGGGTATTTTCGAGACCCAGTACTTC
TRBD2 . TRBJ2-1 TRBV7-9 CASMASGKYNEQFF TGTGCCAGCATGGCTAGCGGGAAGTACAATGAGCAGTTCTTC
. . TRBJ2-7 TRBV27 CASKIAPGLNYEQYF TGTGCCAGCAAAATCGCCCCGGGACTGAACTACGAGCAGTACTTC
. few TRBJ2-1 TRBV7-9 CASSDHHNEQFF TGTGCCAGCAGCGATCACCACAATGAGCAGTTCTTC
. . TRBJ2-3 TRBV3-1 CASSQPGTSFSTDTQYF TGTGCCAGCAGCCAACCAGGGACTTCCTTTAGCACAGATACGCAGTATTTT
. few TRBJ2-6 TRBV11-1 CASSLRPGRSGANVLTF TGTGCCAGCAGCTTACGTCCAGGCCGCTCTGGGGCCAACGTCCTGACTTTC
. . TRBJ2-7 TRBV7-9 CASATDPYEQYF TGTGCCAGCGCAACAGATCCCTACGAGCAGTACTTC
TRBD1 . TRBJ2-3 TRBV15 CATSGLGQKSTDTQYF TGTGCCACCAGCGGACTGGGACAGAAGAGCACAGATACGCAGTATTTT
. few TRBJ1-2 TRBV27 CASSPISAGYGYTF TGTGCCAGCAGTCCTATTTCCGCGGGCTATGGCTACACCTTC
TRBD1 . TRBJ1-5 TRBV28 CASSWLGQGRQPQHF TGTGCCAGCAGTTGGTTGGGACAGGGCCGACAGCCCCAGCATTTT
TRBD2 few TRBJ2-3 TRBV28 CASRRLAEVDTQYF TGTGCCAGCAGACGACTAGCGGAGGTTGATACGCAGTATTTT
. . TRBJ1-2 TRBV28 CASSYGAEDYGYTF TGTGCCAGCAGTTATGGGGCAGAAGACTATGGCTACACCTTC
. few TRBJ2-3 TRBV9 CASSVGGGIGTDTQYF TGTGCCAGCAGCGTAGGTGGAGGGATAGGCACAGATACGCAGTATTTT
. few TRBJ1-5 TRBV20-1 CSAKSYGGWQPQHF TGCAGTGCGAAAAGTTACGGGGGCTGGCAGCCCCAGCATTTT
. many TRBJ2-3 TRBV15 CATSRDHALATDTQYF TGTGCCACCAGCAGAGATCATGCTTTAGCCACAGATACGCAGTATTTT
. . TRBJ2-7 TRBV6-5 CASSYGLTRVEQYF TGTGCCAGCAGTTACGGACTGACTAGGGTCGAGCAGTACTTC
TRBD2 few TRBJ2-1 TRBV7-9 CASSATPGTSGDNEQFF TGTGCCAGCAGCGCCACTCCCGGGACTAGCGGAGACAATGAGCAGTTCTTC
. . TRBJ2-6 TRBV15 CATSRDAGTGANVLTF TGTGCCACCAGCAGAGATGCAGGGACTGGGGCCAACGTCCTGACTTTC
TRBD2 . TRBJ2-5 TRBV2 CASIPRGSGIFIETQYF TGTGCCAGCATCCCCCGGGGTAGCGGGATCTTTATAGAGACCCAGTACTTC
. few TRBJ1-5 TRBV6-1 CASSPSAGFFQPQHF TGTGCCAGCAGCCCCTCGGCAGGGTTTTTTCAGCCCCAGCATTTT
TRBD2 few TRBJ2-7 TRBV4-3 CASSRGTSGPTAPYEQYF TGCGCCAGCAGCCGAGGGACTAGCGGACCCACAGCGCCATACGAGCAGTACTTC
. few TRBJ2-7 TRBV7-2 CASSLAGVSYEQYF TGTGCCAGCAGCTTAGCTGGGGTATCCTACGAGCAGTACTTC
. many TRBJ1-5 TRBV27 CASSLGPYNQPQHF TGTGCCAGCAGTTTAGGGCCCTACAATCAGCCCCAGCATTTT
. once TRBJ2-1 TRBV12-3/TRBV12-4 CASSSNRVPYNEQFF TGTGCCAGCAGTTCCAACAGGGTACCCTACAATGAGCAGTTCTTC
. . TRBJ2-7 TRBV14 CASSQAGQQYF TGTGCCAGCAGCCAAGCGGGACAGCAGTACTTC
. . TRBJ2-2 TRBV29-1 CSVVPGGLNTGELFF TGCAGCGTTGTCCCAGGGGGGCTGAACACCGGGGAGCTGTTTTTT
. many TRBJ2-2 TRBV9 CASSPPGTGELFF TGTGCCAGCAGTCCCCCGGGGACCGGGGAGCTGTTTTTT
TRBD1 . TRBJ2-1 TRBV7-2 CASSLEQGRPFNEQFF TGTGCCAGCAGCTTAGAACAGGGGCGCCCTTTCAATGAGCAGTTCTTC
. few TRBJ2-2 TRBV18 CASSPRPIANTGELFF TGTGCCAGCTCACCAAGACCTATCGCGAACACCGGGGAGCTGTTTTTT
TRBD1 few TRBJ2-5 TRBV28 CASSLGTGGWEETQYF TGTGCCAGCAGTTTGGGGACAGGGGGCTGGGAAGAGACCCAGTACTTC
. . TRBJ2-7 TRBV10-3 CAISDYGRGDEQYF TGTGCCATCAGTGATTATGGGAGAGGCGACGAGCAGTACTTC
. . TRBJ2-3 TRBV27 CASSLILTPSTDTQYF TGTGCCAGCAGTTTAATTTTAACCCCCAGCACAGATACGCAGTATTTT
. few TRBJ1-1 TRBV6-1 CASSEWVGTEAFF TGTGCCAGCAGTGAATGGGTTGGGACTGAAGCTTTCTTT
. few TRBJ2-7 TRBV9 CASSAPRGYEQYF TGTGCCAGCAGCGCACCCCGAGGATACGAGCAGTACTTC
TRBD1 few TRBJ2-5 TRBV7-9 CASSLPGTGDETQYF TGTGCCAGCAGCTTACCTGGGACAGGAGACGAGACCCAGTACTTC